Listed here are 29 T cell receptor beta chains from one sample, sequenced in a study of cytomegalovirus exposure and HLA in healthy donors. With 60 Vbeta and 13 Jbeta primers, the PCR was carried out. Here immunoSEQ multiplex PCR was the method, and the copy in TCRdb shows in-frame clones only, minus some. This sample carries under 130,000 clones, 69% of them seen once, and the ten largest clones take 3.2%. The sample was PBMCs. The receptors here all came from a man aged 25-45 years in good health and CMV-seronegative.

This clone has a single count. This sequence joins TRBV7-3 and TRBJ2-1; 8 bases match TRBD2. The V gene's germline CDR1 is SGHTA and CDR2 FQGTGA. V lost 3 bases to trimming and J lost 6 bases; unmatched junction nucleotides: 1. The CDR3 covers 13 residues. DNA of the CDR3: TGTGCCAGCAGCTTTGGGACTAGCAATGAGCAGTTCTTC. Its protein is CASSFGTSNEQFF.

The V and J genes are TRBV11-2 and TRBJ1-5, with a possible D match to TRBD1 (6 bases). Germline values: CDR1 SGHAT, CDR2 FQNNGV. CDR3 size: 16 residues. Trimming removed 1 base at V and 2 bases at J, with 12 bases between. CDR3: CASSLGWGLGNQPQHF. The CDR3 coding sequence is TGTGCCAGCAGCTTAGGTTGGGGGCTGGGCAATCAGCCCCAGCATTTT.

The V and J genes are TRBV7-2 and TRBJ1-2; D unclear. The length of the CDR3 is 14 residues. CDR1 is SGHTA, CDR2 FQGNSA, per germline. Trimming took off 3 bases at V and 1 base at J, with 9 bases between the two ends. The CDR3 loop reads CASSFDKYNYGYTF. The DNA of the CDR3 is TGTGCCAGCAGCTTTGACAAATATAACTATGGCTACACCTTC.

This clone was detected only once. J is TRBJ2-3 and V is TRBV29-1; D not certain. The CDR3 contains 13 residues. Germline V gene data show CDR1 as SQVTM and CDR2 as ANQGSEA. Trimming removed 2 bases at V and 0 bases at J, with 6 bases between. The CDR3 DNA reads as TGCAGCGTTGAACAGTCTAGCACAGATACGCAGTATTTT. It specifies CSVEQSSTDTQYF.

This rearrangement joins TRBV5-1 to TRBJ1-5; D is perhaps TRBD1 (5 bases). CDR1 SGHRS and CDR2 YFSETQ come from the germline V gene. V gave up 0 bases and J gave up 3 bases, with 7 bases separating them. The CDR3 is 14 amino acids. In DNA form, the CDR3 reads TGCGCCAGCAGCTTGGGACAGAACAATCAGCCCCAGCATTTT. Protein product: CASSLGQNNQPQHF.

This clone was recorded only once. This chain links TRBV6-1 with TRBJ2-7; 7 bases are shared with TRBD2. Trimming took 4 bases from V and 2 from J; bases not matched to a gene: 11. The V gene's germline CDR1 is MNHNS and CDR2 SASEGT. This CDR3 region has 16 residues. CDR3 in DNA: TGTGCCAGCAGTGGTGGGGAGGGTGGGAATCCCTACGAGCAGTACTTC. As protein: CASSGGEGGNPYEQYF.

On this clone itself: Other nucleotide sequences from this sample produce the same CDR3. V and J are TRBV7-2 and TRBJ1-2; tentative D call: TRBD1 (5 bases). The germline V and J ends were trimmed by 2 bases and 8 bases, with 24 bases remaining between them. The germline V gene encodes CDR1 SGHTA and CDR2 FQGNSA. CDR3 size: 17 residues. In DNA form, the CDR3 reads TGTGCCAGCAGCTTACGTAACTGGGGGGAATTTGGCTACGGCTACACCTTC. It is translated as CASSLRNWGEFGYGYTF.

The J gene is TRBJ1-1, the V gene TRBV10-3; D is unresolved. V was trimmed by 6 bases and J by 0 bases, leaving 11 bases between them. CDR3 length: 14 amino acids. Looked up from germline, CDR1 is ENHRY and CDR2 is SYGVKD. CDR3 loop: CAISAEVMNTEAFF. The CDR3 coding sequence is TGTGCCATCAGCGCCGAGGTTATGAACACTGAAGCTTTCTTT.

There are a few counts of this clone. This rearrangement joins TRBV9 to TRBJ2-5; TRBD2 agrees at 8 bases. The CDR3 consists of 13 residues. Germline CDR1 is SGDLS and CDR2 is YYNGEE. With 6 bases clipped from V and 1 base from J, the junction kept 2 bases outside the gene matches. The CDR3 reads CASNSGSQETQYF. CDR3 sequence (DNA): TGTGCCAGCAACAGCGGGAGCCAAGAGACCCAGTACTTC.

This clone was recorded only once. In DNA, the CDR3 is TGTGCCAGCAGACGGACAGGGGGAGAGACCCAGTACTTC. Protein: CASRRTGGETQYF. The rearrangement joins TRBV2 to TRBJ2-5; 10 bases align to TRBD1. The germline V gene has CDR1 SNHLY and CDR2 FYNNEI. The junction had 2 bases not matched to a gene; V was cut back by 6 bases and J by 4 bases. CDR3 size: 13 residues.

The CDR3 coding sequence is TGTGCCATCAGTGTGAGCGGACAGAATGAAAAACTGTTTTTT. Its protein product is CAISVSGQNEKLFF. The chain is built from TRBV10-3 and TRBJ1-4, with D possibly TRBD1 on 6 matching bases. Germline V CDR1 and CDR2: ENHRY, SYGVKD. The CDR3 is 14 amino acids. The V end was cut by 4 bases, the J end by 5 bases, with 11 bases between.

This clone was seen a handful of times. V gene TRBV29-1 combines with J gene TRBJ2-7; 8 positions agree with TRBD1. Germline loops: CDR1 SQVTM, CDR2 ANQGSEA. The junction had 3 bases not matched to a gene; V was cut back by 5 bases and J by 0 bases. The CDR3 spans 13 residues. The CDR3, as DNA: TGCAGCGTTAAGGACAGGGACTCCTACGAGCAGTACTTC. Translating gives CSVKDRDSYEQYF.

This clone came up a few times. The chain uses TRBV27 and TRBJ2-7, with 7 positions matching TRBD2. Germline trimming cut 3 bases from V and 1 base from J; bases unmatched to any gene: 6. CDR3 length equals 15 residues. CDR1 and CDR2 from the germline V gene are MNHEY and SMNVEV (reference sequence). In DNA form, the CDR3 reads TGTGCCAGCAGTTTTGGGGGAGGGCTATCCTACGAGCAGTACTTC. The encoded protein is CASSFGGGLSYEQYF.

A word on this clone: The junction and the germline gene differ at one end; a read error may be behind it. V gene TRBV7-2 combines with J gene TRBJ2-5; perhaps TRBD2 as D (5 bases). Per germline, CDR1 SGHTA and CDR2 FQGNSA. This CDR3 region has 14 residues. CDR3 bases: TGTGCCAGCAGCGTAGCTGGCCGCGGGGAGACCCAGTACTTC. Translated: CASSVAGRGETQYF. Based on the CDR3 plus reference TRBV7-2 and TRBJ2-5, the full variable domain is GAGVSQSPSNKVTEKGKDVELRCDPISGHTALYWYRQSLGQGLEFLIYFQGNSAPDKSGLPSDRFSAERTGGSVSTLTIQRTQQEDSAVYLCASSVAGRGETQYFGPGTRLLVL.

CDR3 protein: CASSKGGANGELFF. In DNA, the CDR3 is TGTGCCAGCAGTAAAGGGGGCGCAAACGGGGAGCTGTTTTTT. The chain links TRBV6-4 to TRBJ2-2, with 7 bases aligning to TRBD1. This CDR3 contains 14 residues. Germline values: CDR1 MRHNA, CDR2 SNTAGT. After removal of 5 bases from V and 7 bases from J, the junction contained 7 bases not matched to a gene.

To note about this clone: A read error may account for a junction end that differs from germline. The chain carries TRBV19 and TRBJ2-6, with D perhaps TRBD1 (5 bases). Germline assignment: CDR1 LNHDA and CDR2 SQIVND (reference sequence). This CDR3 has 15 amino acids. CDR3 sequence (DNA): TGTGCCAGTAGTAAACAGAGCTCTGGGGCCAACGGCCTGACTTTC. Translated: CASSKQSSGANGLTF.

This chain joins TRBV2 and TRBJ1-5; TRBD1 might be the D (6 bases). CDR1 and CDR2 (germline): SNHLY, FYNNEI. Between the trimmed V and J ends, which lost 0 bases and 7 bases, there was a span of 10 bases. The CDR3 consists of 14 residues. CDR3 bases: TGTGCCAGCAGTGAAGCACAGGGTAGGCAGCCCCAGCATTTT. It encodes CASSEAQGRQPQHF.

A few counts support this clone. V usage is TRBV4-1 and J usage is TRBJ1-5, with 10 bases fitting TRBD1. Looked up from germline, CDR1 is MGHRA and CDR2 is YSYEKL. The V and J ends lost 4 bases and 3 bases, in that order; junction bases with no gene match: 6. The CDR3 length is 16 residues. The CDR3 nucleotides are TGCGCCAGCAGCCGGACGGGACAGGGGAACAATCAGCCCCAGCATTTT. Translation gives CASSRTGQGNNQPQHF.

The table lists this clone with a few counts. The chain uses TRBV7-9 and TRBJ2-1; 8 bases are a match to TRBD2. V shed 5 bases and J 6 bases; nucleotides not matched to a gene: 9. The CDR3 length is 15 residues. Germline V gene lookup returns CDR1 SEHNR and CDR2 FQNEAQ (reference sequence). The CDR3 loop reads CASSQEGLVSNEQFF. The CDR3 nucleotides are TGTGCCAGCAGCCAGGAGGGACTAGTGAGCAATGAGCAGTTCTTC.

This clone was counted a few times. The genes are TRBV5-6 and TRBJ1-5; D is perhaps TRBD1 (5 bases). The V end lost 1 base, the J end lost 3 bases, and 14 bases lay between the germline ends. Germline assignment: CDR1 SGHDT and CDR2 YYEEEE. The length of the CDR3 is 16 residues. Here the CDR3 reads CASSLQGRGPNQPQHF. CDR3 DNA: TGTGCCAGCAGCTTGCAGGGAAGGGGTCCCAATCAGCCCCAGCATTTT.

This clone has more than one count but fewer than ten. The chain links TRBV7-2 to TRBJ2-5; possible D gene TRBD2, 5 bases. Germline CDR1 SGHTA, CDR2 FQGNSA. The CDR3 spans 14 residues. V lost 5 bases, J lost 5 bases, and 15 bases lay in between. The CDR3 sequence: CASSPGIPPETQYF. The CDR3 bases are TGTGCCAGCAGCCCCGGGATCCCCCCGGAGACCCAGTACTTC.

The chain combines TRBV2 with TRBJ1-5, with no clear D. Germline V gene data show CDR1 as SNHLY and CDR2 as FYNNEI. This CDR3 spans 14 amino acids. Between the trimmed V and J ends, which lost 6 bases and 7 bases, there was a span of 16 bases. CDR3 loop: CASSPGRGGQPQHF. Written as DNA, the CDR3 is TGTGCCAGCAGCCCCGGTCGGGGAGGACAGCCCCAGCATTTT.

This rearrangement joins TRBV6-5 to TRBJ2-1; 13 bases align to TRBD2. CDR1 and CDR2 (germline): MNHEY, SVGAGI. Losses at the gene ends were 6 bases for V and 8 bases for J; bases not matched to a gene: 7. The CDR3 is 15 amino acids. The CDR3: CASRLTSGRADEQFF. CDR3 bases: TGTGCCAGCAGACTCACTAGCGGGAGGGCCGATGAGCAGTTCTTC.

The rearrangement joins TRBV2 to TRBJ1-2; D uncertain. The CDR3 covers 13 residues. Germline V CDR1 and CDR2: SNHLY, FYNNEI. V dropped 8 bases and J dropped 2 bases, with 12 bases sitting between them. The CDR3: CASLRGNNYGYTF. The CDR3 DNA reads as TGTGCCAGCCTTAGAGGGAACAACTATGGCTACACCTTC.

J is TRBJ2-5 and V is TRBV6-5; 9 bases match TRBD1. The CDR3 consists of 15 residues. CDR1 is MNHEY, CDR2 SVGAGI, per germline. The trim removed 5 bases at V and 5 bases at J, leaving 9 bases unmatched. CDR3 in amino acids: CASSRPGDRVETQYF. The CDR3 DNA reads TGTGCCAGCAGTCGACCAGGGGACAGGGTGGAGACCCAGTACTTC.

The chain combines TRBV23-1 with TRBJ2-1; 13 bases fit TRBD2. TRBV23-1 carries the ORF label, with uncertain function. After removal of 0 bases from V and 8 bases from J, the junction contained 10 bases not matched to a gene. The length of the CDR3 is 18 residues. The DNA for the CDR3 is TGCGCCAGCAGTCAATCCCCGAATCGGACTAGCGGGAGCCATGAGCAGTTCTTC. It is translated as CASSQSPNRTSGSHEQFF.

The chain uses TRBV7-9 and TRBJ1-1, with D maybe TRBD1 (5 bases). CDR1 is SEHNR, CDR2 FQNEAQ, per germline (reference sequence). V was shortened by 5 bases and J by 5 bases, with 9 bases between the two germline ends. The CDR3 totals 12 residues. CDR3 in DNA: TGTGCCAGCAGCGGGGCACAGACTGAAGCTTTCTTT. As protein: CASSGAQTEAFF.

The genes are TRBV2 and TRBJ1-2; no firm D call. Trimming stripped 3 bases from V and 4 bases from J, with 9 bases between. Germline CDR1 SNHLY, CDR2 FYNNEI. This CDR3 region has 13 residues. CDR3 in DNA: TGTGCCAGCAGTGAGGAGGGAACCTATGGCTACACCTTC. Translating gives CASSEEGTYGYTF.

This chain links TRBV28 with TRBJ2-2; the match to TRBD1 covers 8 bases. CDR1 and CDR2 (germline): MDHEN, SYDVKM. The CDR3 consists of 16 residues. The V and J ends lost 5 bases and 6 bases, in that order; junction bases with no gene match: 11. CDR3 residues: CASSPLGQGGPGELFF. The CDR3 DNA reads TGTGCCAGCAGTCCCCTCGGACAGGGAGGCCCCGGGGAGCTGTTTTTT.